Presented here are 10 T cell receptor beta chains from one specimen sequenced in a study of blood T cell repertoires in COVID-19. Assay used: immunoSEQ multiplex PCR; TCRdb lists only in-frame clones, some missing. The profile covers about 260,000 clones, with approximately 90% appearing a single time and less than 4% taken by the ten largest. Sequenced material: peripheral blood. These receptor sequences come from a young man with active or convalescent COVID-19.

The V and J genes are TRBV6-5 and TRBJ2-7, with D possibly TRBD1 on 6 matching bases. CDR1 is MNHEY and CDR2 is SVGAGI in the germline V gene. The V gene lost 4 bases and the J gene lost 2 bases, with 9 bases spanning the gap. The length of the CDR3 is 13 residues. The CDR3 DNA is TGTGCCAGCAGTTCGGGACAAACCTACGAGCAGTACTTC. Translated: CASSSGQTYEQYF.

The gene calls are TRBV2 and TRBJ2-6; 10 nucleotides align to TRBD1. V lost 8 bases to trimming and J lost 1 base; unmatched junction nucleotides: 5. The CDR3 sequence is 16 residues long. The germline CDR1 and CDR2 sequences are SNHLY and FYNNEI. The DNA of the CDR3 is TGTGCCAGCGGGGACAGGGGTTATTCTGGGGCCAACGTCCTGACTTTC. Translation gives CASGDRGYSGANVLTF.

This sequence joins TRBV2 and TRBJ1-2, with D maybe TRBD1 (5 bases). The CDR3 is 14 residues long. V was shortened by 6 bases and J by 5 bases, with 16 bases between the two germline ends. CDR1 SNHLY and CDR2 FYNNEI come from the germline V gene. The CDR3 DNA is TGTGCCAGCAGGAGGGAGGGGTCTCATTATGGCTACACCTTC. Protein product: CASRREGSHYGYTF.

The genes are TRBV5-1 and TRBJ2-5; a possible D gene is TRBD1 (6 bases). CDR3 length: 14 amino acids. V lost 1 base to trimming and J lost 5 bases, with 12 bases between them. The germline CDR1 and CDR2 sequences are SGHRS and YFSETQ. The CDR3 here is CASSLMDSRETQYF. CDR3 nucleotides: TGCGCCAGCAGCTTGATGGACAGCCGGGAGACCCAGTACTTC. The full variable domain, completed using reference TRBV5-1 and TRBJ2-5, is KAGVTQTPRYLIKTRGQQVTLSCSPISGHRSVSWYQQTPGQGLQFLFEYFSETQRNKGNFPGRFSGRQFSNSRSEMNVSTLELGDSALYLCASSLMDSRETQYFGPGTRLLVL.

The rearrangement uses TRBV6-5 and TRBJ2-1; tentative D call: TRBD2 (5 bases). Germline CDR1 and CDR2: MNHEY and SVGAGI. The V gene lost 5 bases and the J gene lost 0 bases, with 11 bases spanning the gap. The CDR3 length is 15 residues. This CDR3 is CASSIATSSYNEQFF. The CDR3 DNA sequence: TGTGCCAGCAGTATAGCGACGAGCTCCTACAATGAGCAGTTCTTC.

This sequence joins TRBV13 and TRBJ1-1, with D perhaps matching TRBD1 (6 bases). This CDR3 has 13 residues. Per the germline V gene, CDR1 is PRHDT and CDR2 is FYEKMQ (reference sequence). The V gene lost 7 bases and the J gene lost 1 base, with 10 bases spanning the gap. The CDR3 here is CASNMDRNTEAFF. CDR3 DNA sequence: TGTGCCAGCAACATGGACAGGAACACTGAAGCTTTCTTT. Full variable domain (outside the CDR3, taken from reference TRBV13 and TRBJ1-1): AAGVIQSPRHLIKEKRETATLKCYPIPRHDTVYWYQQGPGQDPQFLISFYEKMQSDKGSIPDRFSAQQFSDYHSELNMSSLELGDSALYFCASNMDRNTEAFFGQGTRLTVV.

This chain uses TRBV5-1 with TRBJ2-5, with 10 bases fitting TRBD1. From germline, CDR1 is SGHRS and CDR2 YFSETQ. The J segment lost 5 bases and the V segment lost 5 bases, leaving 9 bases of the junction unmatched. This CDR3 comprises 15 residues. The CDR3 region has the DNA TGCGCCAGCAGTCCCATGACAGGGGGCCAGGAGACCCAGTACTTC. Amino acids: CASSPMTGGQETQYF.

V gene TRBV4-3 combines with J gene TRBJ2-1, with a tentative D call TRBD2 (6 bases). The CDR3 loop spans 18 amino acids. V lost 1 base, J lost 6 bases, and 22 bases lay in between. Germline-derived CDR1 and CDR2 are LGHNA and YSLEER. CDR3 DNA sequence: TGCGCCAGCAGCCAAGCCTACGGTGAGGAGGGCCTGTCCAATGAGCAGTTCTTC. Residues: CASSQAYGEEGLSNEQFF.

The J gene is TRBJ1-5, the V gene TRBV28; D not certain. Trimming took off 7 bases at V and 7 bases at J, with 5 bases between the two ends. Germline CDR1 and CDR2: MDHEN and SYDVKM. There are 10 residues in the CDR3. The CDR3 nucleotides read TGTGCCAGCAACTGGCAGCCCCAGCATTTT. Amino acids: CASNWQPQHF.

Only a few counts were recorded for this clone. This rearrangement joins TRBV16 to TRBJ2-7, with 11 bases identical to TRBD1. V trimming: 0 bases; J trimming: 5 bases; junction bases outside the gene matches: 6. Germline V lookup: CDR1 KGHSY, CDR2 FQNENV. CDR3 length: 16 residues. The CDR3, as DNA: TGTGCCAGCAGCCAATCCCCCGGACAGGGGGCAGACGAGCAGTACTTC. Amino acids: CASSQSPGQGADEQYF.